Listed below are T cell receptor beta chains from one sample, sequenced in a study of cytomegalovirus exposure and HLA in healthy donors. Profiled with immunoSEQ multiplex PCR; TCRdb holds only in-frame clones, not every one. The sample carries hundreds of thousands of clones, 60% to 85% recorded once. Sequenced input: PBMCs. Receptors were obtained from a man aged 35-49 years in good health and CMV-seronegative. The conserved cysteine and the conserved F or W are not part of the CDR3 here. Each record gives: V gene, D gene, CDR3 protein. D genes are given only for firm matches.

TRBV27	.	ASSHFSGGIEQF
TRBV15	.	ATSRASNEQF
TRBV10-3	.	AIKAGTLSGANVLT
TRBV7-6	TRBD1	ASSRDRGNEQF
TRBV7-2	.	ASSLDRQVQEKLF
TRBV7-9	TRBD1	SSSPLAGGSTEAF
TRBV7-3	.	ASSIRGGSYNEQF
TRBV29-1	TRBD2	SAATTSGFNEQF
TRBV5-4	TRBD1	ASSSVGGLETQY
TRBV4-1	.	ASSQEGRGPYNEQF
TRBV19	.	ASSMPLGAYSNQPQH
TRBV30	TRBD2	AWSVAGGPSEQF
TRBV28	.	SSGGYGTEAF
TRBV28	TRBD1	ASSSDRAGNQPQH
TRBV2	.	ASRHRSSYEQY
TRBV19	TRBD1	ASSSDRGSDTQY
TRBV11-3	.	ASANLWEAF
TRBV5-1	.	ASRFTGGAYNEQF
TRBV7-9	.	ASSSPGQPYEQY
TRBV19	.	ASSIDWGRGTEAF
TRBV7-2	TRBD1	ASSFFDRGLSPLH
TRBV5-1	.	ASSFGRDSNTGELF
TRBV18	TRBD2	ASSPGLAGEETQY
TRBV19	.	ASSARRGGRETQY
TRBV5-4	.	ASSLKAGELF
TRBV27	.	ASSPDSTPGNTIY
TRBV14	.	ASSQGSLGSVAF
TRBV14	TRBD2	ASSQSGRGADTQY
TRBV7-9	.	ASSSTAMNTEAF
TRBV7-9	.	ASSLGASSYNEQF
TRBV15	TRBD1	ATSRRTGKETQY
TRBV5-1	TRBD2	ASSFEPGTSDEQF
TRBV21-1	.	ASSTLTGRYFCEQY
TRBV28	TRBD1	ASSHQGERTEAF
TRBV11-3	.	ASSLTDTQY
TRBV28	.	ASTGTGTTDTQY
TRBV12-5	.	ASGLVLDGEQF
TRBV6-5	TRBD1	ASSLTGFDEQY
TRBV5-1	.	ASSPGPNQPQH
TRBV5-1	TRBD2	ASSSRTSSNEQF